What follows are 30 T cell receptor beta chains derived from one specimen sequenced in a study of cytomegalovirus exposure and HLA in healthy donors. Assay: immunoSEQ multiplex PCR; the TCRdb copy retains only in-frame clones and omits some. Among about 56,000 clones listed, 93% were seen once. The source material was PBMCs. These receptors were obtained from a woman aged 18-35 years in good health and CMV-seropositive.

The rearrangement links TRBV30 to TRBJ2-3, with D perhaps TRBD1 (5 bases). Trimming stripped 5 bases from V and 1 base from J, with 28 bases between. CDR1 and CDR2 from the germline V gene are GTSNPN and SVGIG (reference sequence). The CDR3 is made up of 19 amino acids. CDR3 nucleotides: TGTGCCTGGGGTTTTGGGTTCATGTTCAGGGATGATGGCACAGATACGCAGTATTTT. This sequence encodes CAWGFGFMFRDDGTDTQYF.

This sequence joins TRBV6-5 and TRBJ1-5; 8 bases line up with TRBD1. Looked up from germline, CDR1 is MNHEY and CDR2 is SVGAGI. V lost 5 bases, J lost 7 bases, and 4 bases stayed unmatched. This CDR3 is built from 13 residues. The CDR3 DNA reads TGTGCCAGCAGTCCAGGGGGCGCCCAGCCCCAGCATTTT. Protein product: CASSPGGAQPQHF.

The chain combines TRBV4-1 with TRBJ2-7; D is possibly TRBD1 (6 bases). CDR3 length equals 16 residues. Between the trimmed V and J ends, which lost 5 bases and 3 bases, there was a span of 20 bases. The germline gives CDR1 MGHRA, CDR2 YSYEKL. The CDR3 DNA sequence: TGCGCCAGCAGCTCACTTCTCGGGACAAGCATCTACGAGCAGTACTTC. Protein sequence: CASSSLLGTSIYEQYF.

J is TRBJ1-3 and V is TRBV28, with 9 bases aligning to TRBD1. After removal of 6 bases from V and 4 bases from J, the junction contained 7 bases not matched to a gene. This CDR3 has 15 amino acids. Germline loops: CDR1 MDHEN, CDR2 SYDVKM. DNA of the CDR3: TGTGCCAGCAGGACCGGGACAGGGCCAGGAAACACCATATATTTT. Its protein is CASRTGTGPGNTIYF.

The rearrangement links TRBV5-1 to TRBJ2-1, with 7 bases aligning to TRBD1. With 4 bases clipped from V and 6 bases from J, the junction kept 13 bases outside the gene matches. CDR1 and CDR2 (germline): SGHRS, YFSETQ. The CDR3 runs 16 residues. Written as DNA, the CDR3 is TGCGCCAGCAGCCCCCCGAGACAGGGCGTCCTCAATGAGCAGTTCTTC. Protein product: CASSPPRQGVLNEQFF.

This rearrangement joins TRBV27 to TRBJ1-4; 7 nucleotides agree with TRBD1. Germline CDR1 and CDR2: MNHEY and SMNVEV (reference sequence). This CDR3 comprises 15 residues. The ends lost 4 bases at V and 4 bases at J; junction bases unmatched: 6. CDR3 sequence: CASSSDRPLNEKLFF. The DNA of the CDR3 is TGTGCCAGCAGTTCGGACAGGCCGCTTAATGAAAAACTGTTTTTT.

Only one count was recorded for this clone. The genes are TRBV7-9 and TRBJ1-2, with D tentatively TRBD1 (5 bases). Germline V lookup: CDR1 SEHNR, CDR2 FQNEAQ (reference sequence). The CDR3 consists of 15 residues. Trimming stripped 6 bases from V and 3 bases from J, with 17 bases between. CDR3 in amino acids: CASRQRDDQDYGYTF. CDR3 nucleotides: TGTGCCAGCAGACAGCGGGACGACCAGGACTATGGCTACACCTTC.

This clone has at least ten counts. The rearrangement uses TRBV5-1 and TRBJ1-1, with unresolved D. Trimming cost V 0 bases and J 0 bases, with 12 bases left between them. The germline V gene encodes CDR1 SGHRS and CDR2 YFSETQ. The CDR3 is 16 amino acids. CDR3: CASSLDGSGLNTEAFF. CDR3 DNA sequence: TGCGCCAGCAGCTTGGATGGTAGCGGGTTGAACACTGAAGCTTTCTTT.

The CDR3, as DNA: TGCGCCAGCAGCCAAGCGGCGGGAGCGGGACAGGGTAATGAAAAACTGTTTTTT. Amino acids: CASSQAAGAGQGNEKLFF. The rearrangement joins TRBV4-3 to TRBJ1-4, with 9 positions matching TRBD1. The CDR3 contains 18 residues. Germline loops: CDR1 LGHNA, CDR2 YSLEER. V lost 1 base to trimming and J lost 4 bases; unmatched junction nucleotides: 10.

The rearrangement joins TRBV12-5 to TRBJ2-1; 8 positions match TRBD2. The J segment lost 9 bases and the V segment lost 0 bases, leaving 13 bases of the junction unmatched. The CDR3 is 17 residues long. Germline V lookup: CDR1 LGHNT, CDR2 FRNRAP. The CDR3 loop is CASGLVLVGGAVGEQFF. The DNA of the CDR3 is TGTGCTAGTGGTTTGGTACTTGTCGGGGGGGCCGTCGGTGAGCAGTTCTTC.

This sequence joins TRBV11-2 and TRBJ2-7; 9 bases line up with TRBD1. Per the germline V gene, CDR1 is SGHAT and CDR2 is FQNNGV. The V and J ends lost 1 base and 1 base, in that order; junction bases with no gene match: 5. The length of the CDR3 is 16 residues. The CDR3 region has the DNA TGTGCCAGCAGCTTAGTGGGACAGGGTCTGTCCTACGAGCAGTACTTC. Amino acid sequence: CASSLVGQGLSYEQYF.

This rearrangement joins TRBV5-1 to TRBJ2-7; 7 bases match TRBD1. The CDR3 is 15 amino acids. CDR1 is SGHRS and CDR2 is YFSETQ in the germline V gene. V lost 2 bases, J lost 5 bases, and 10 bases stayed unmatched. CDR3 DNA sequence: TGCGCCAGCAGCTTTCGGGACAGACCCTTGGACGAGCAGTACTTC. Its translation is CASSFRDRPLDEQYF.

V gene TRBV28 combines with J gene TRBJ1-1; D might be TRBD1 (5 bases). Trimming removed 6 bases from V and 8 bases from J, with 13 bases in between. This CDR3 is built from 12 residues. Germline CDR1 MDHEN, CDR2 SYDVKM. CDR3 DNA: TGTGCCAGCAGCGAACCTAACAGGGAAGCTTTCTTT. Encoded protein: CASSEPNREAFF.

This chain joins TRBV28 and TRBJ2-1; D possibly corresponds to TRBD2 (6 bases). Trimming took 6 bases from V and 7 from J, leaving 16 bases between them. The CDR3 is 14 amino acids. Per the germline V gene, CDR1 is MDHEN and CDR2 is SYDVKM. The CDR3 region is CASSTYGGRNEQFF. Here the CDR3 DNA reads TGTGCCAGCAGCACCTACGGGGGTCGGAATGAGCAGTTCTTC.

The V call is TRBV4-1, the J call TRBJ2-6; 11 bases line up with TRBD2. This CDR3 is built from 19 residues. After removal of 4 bases from V and 3 bases from J, the junction contained 11 bases not matched to a gene. The germline V gene encodes CDR1 MGHRA and CDR2 YSYEKL. In DNA form, the CDR3 reads TGCGCCAGCAGCCGCGATTTAGCGGGGGGGCCGTATGGGGCCAACGTCCTGACTTTC. This gives the protein CASSRDLAGGPYGANVLTF.

This clone was picked up many times. CDR3 DNA sequence: TGTGCCAGCAGCTTATGGGACAGGGTGGATAGCGATGAGCAGTTCTTC. Protein: CASSLWDRVDSDEQFF. The chain uses TRBV7-3 and TRBJ2-1, with TRBD1 matching over 9 bases. The CDR3 spans 16 residues. V shed 2 bases and J 8 bases; nucleotides not matched to a gene: 10. CDR1 is SGHTA, CDR2 FQGTGA, per germline.

The V call is TRBV7-8, the J call TRBJ2-7; D is unclear. CDR1 is SGHVS, CDR2 FQNEAQ, per germline. V lost 3 bases to trimming and J lost 2 bases, with 11 bases between them. This CDR3 is 14 amino acids long. CDR3 amino acids: CASSFYVPAYEQYF. The CDR3 DNA sequence: TGTGCCAGCAGCTTTTACGTTCCAGCCTACGAGCAGTACTTC.

The V gene is TRBV19, the J gene TRBJ2-7; 9 bases are shared with TRBD1. The CDR3 runs 14 residues. Germline CDR1 is LNHDA and CDR2 is SQIVND (reference sequence). V dropped 1 base and J dropped 4; count of bases not matched to a gene: 2. The CDR3 is CASSIGDRVYEQYF. The CDR3 bases are TGTGCCAGTAGTATAGGGGACAGGGTGTACGAGCAGTACTTC.

V is TRBV29-1 and J is TRBJ1-1, with D unresolved. From germline, CDR1 is SQVTM and CDR2 ANQGSEA. With 4 bases removed from V and 4 bases from J, the gap between germline ends came to 10 bases. CDR3 length equals 12 residues. CDR3 DNA sequence: TGCAGCGTTGGGTCCGAGGCCACTGAAGCTTTCTTT. Protein sequence: CSVGSEATEAFF.

V and J are TRBV7-2 and TRBJ1-3, with D unresolved. V was cut by 6 bases and J by 2 bases, with 11 bases left in between. The CDR3 is 14 amino acids. The V gene's germline CDR1 is SGHTA and CDR2 FQGNSA. CDR3 DNA sequence: TGTGCCAGCAGTCGAGAGCGGGCTGGAAACACCATATATTTT. Amino acid sequence: CASSRERAGNTIYF.

The chain uses TRBV4-1 and TRBJ1-2, with TRBD1 matching over 8 bases. V shed 1 base, J shed 7 bases, and the junction held 8 bases outside the gene matches. The CDR3 contains 15 residues. CDR1 and CDR2 (germline): MGHRA, YSYEKL. The CDR3 nucleotides are TGCGCCAGCAGCCAAGCAGGACAGGGAATACGTGGCTACACCTTC. Protein sequence: CASSQAGQGIRGYTF.

This clone has a handful of counts. The chain joins TRBV21-1 to TRBJ2-7; TRBD1 reflects the table's D call only, with no check against the DNA. TRBV21-1 is a listed pseudogene. There are 16 residues in the CDR3. CDR3 in amino acids: CASSSGLAGTGHEQYF. CDR3 in DNA: TGTGCCAGCAGCTCAGGTCTAGCCGGGACAGGTCACGAGCAGTACTTC.

The chain is built from TRBV14 and TRBJ2-7, with 9 bases fitting TRBD2. The germline V gene has CDR1 SGHDN and CDR2 FVKESK. Unmatched junction bases numbered 7, after V lost 0 bases and J lost 7 bases. The CDR3 has 15 residues. For the CDR3, the DNA is TGTGCCAGCAGCCAAGATCGCGGGGGGGCGTGGGAGCAGTACTTC. Encoded protein: CASSQDRGGAWEQYF.

The chain combines TRBV6-6 with TRBJ1-5, with 9 positions matching TRBD1. This CDR3 region has 15 residues. The V segment lost 2 bases and the J segment 4 bases; nucleotides outside the gene matches: 3. Germline V gene sequence: CDR1 MNHNY, CDR2 SVGAGI (reference sequence). CDR3 loop: CASSYAQGANQPQHF. CDR3 sequence (DNA): TGTGCCAGCAGTTACGCACAGGGGGCGAATCAGCCCCAGCATTTT.

This chain connects TRBV5-6 to TRBJ2-1, with a weak D call TRBD2 (6 bases). This CDR3 is built from 16 residues. Per the germline V gene, CDR1 is SGHDT and CDR2 is YYEEEE. V was shortened by 0 bases and J by 0 bases, with 10 bases between the two germline ends. CDR3 nucleotides: TGTGCCAGCAGCTTGGGTGTGGGGGGCTCCTACAATGAGCAGTTCTTC. The encoded protein is CASSLGVGGSYNEQFF.

The chain has TRBV5-5 and TRBJ2-1; TRBD2 matches at 8 bases. This CDR3 comprises 18 residues. Trimming cost V 5 bases and J 5 bases; bases outside gene matches: 18. CDR1 and CDR2 (germline): SGHKS, YYEKEE (reference sequence). This CDR3 is CASRPEGVSGVLNNEQFF. CDR3 nucleotide sequence: TGTGCCAGCAGGCCGGAGGGCGTTAGCGGGGTCCTAAACAATGAGCAGTTCTTC.

The V and J genes are TRBV4-1 and TRBJ2-3; TRBD1 matches 7 bases. CDR3 length equals 17 residues. V shed 4 bases and J 4 bases; nucleotides not matched to a gene: 14. Germline V CDR1 and CDR2: MGHRA, YSYEKL. The CDR3 sequence is CASSLSPPPQGADTQYF. CDR3 DNA: TGCGCCAGCAGCCTAAGTCCCCCTCCTCAGGGGGCAGATACGCAGTATTTT.

The J gene is TRBJ2-1, the V gene TRBV6-5, with 11 bases fitting TRBD2. V gave up 4 bases and J gave up 4 bases; unmatched junction bases: 3. In germline, CDR1 is MNHEY, CDR2 SVGAGI. The CDR3 contains 15 residues. CDR3 sequence (DNA): TGTGCCAGCAGTTTTACTAGCGGGGGTTACAATGAGCAGTTCTTC. This translates into CASSFTSGGYNEQFF.

The V call is TRBV4-1, the J call TRBJ1-2, with TRBD1 as a possible D gene (5 bases). CDR1 and CDR2 from the germline V gene are MGHRA and YSYEKL. The CDR3 totals 13 residues. V gave up 0 bases and J gave up 4 bases, with 6 bases separating them. CDR3 region: CASSQDRVYGYTF. CDR3 nucleotide sequence: TGCGCCAGCAGCCAAGACAGGGTCTATGGCTACACCTTC.

This chain uses TRBV7-6 with TRBJ2-2; D is perhaps TRBD2 (7 bases). V was clipped by 0 bases and J by 6 bases, with 8 bases between them. The germline V gene has CDR1 SGHVS and CDR2 FNYEAQ. The CDR3 is 14 residues long. The CDR3 is CASSLAGGPGELFF. As DNA, the CDR3 is TGTGCCAGCAGCTTAGCGGGGGGGCCCGGGGAGCTGTTTTTT.